This T cell receptor (beta chain) stems from a study of T-cell memory formation after mild COVID-19. General study findings and limits: In second-wave clones peaking day 37, SARS-CoV-2 specificity remained unconfirmed. Later expanders leaned CD4+, whereas day 15 to 85 contracting clones were balanced CD4/CD8.

TCRdb re-called the 5' RACE reads with MiXCR, one entry per CDR3 protein. The sample yields roughly 120,000 distinct CDR3 sequences, approximately 15% seen once. As to this clonotype: Its antigen remains unidentified.

The sequenced sample was PBMCs or a T cell subset sorted from them (not recorded which). This receptor was identified in an adult woman who had mild COVID-19 (a few samples of this study predate the infection). Cell type and time point are not known.

CDR3 nucleotide sequence: TGTGCCAGCAGCTTAAGTGTCAGCATGGTCGGGGAGCTGTTTTTT. Translation gives CASSLSVSMVGELFF. The chain joins TRBV7-2 to TRBJ2-2; D not resolved. V lost 2 bases, J lost 7 bases, and 14 bases lay in between. This CDR3 has 15 amino acids. Germline V gives CDR1 SGHTA, CDR2 FQGNSA.